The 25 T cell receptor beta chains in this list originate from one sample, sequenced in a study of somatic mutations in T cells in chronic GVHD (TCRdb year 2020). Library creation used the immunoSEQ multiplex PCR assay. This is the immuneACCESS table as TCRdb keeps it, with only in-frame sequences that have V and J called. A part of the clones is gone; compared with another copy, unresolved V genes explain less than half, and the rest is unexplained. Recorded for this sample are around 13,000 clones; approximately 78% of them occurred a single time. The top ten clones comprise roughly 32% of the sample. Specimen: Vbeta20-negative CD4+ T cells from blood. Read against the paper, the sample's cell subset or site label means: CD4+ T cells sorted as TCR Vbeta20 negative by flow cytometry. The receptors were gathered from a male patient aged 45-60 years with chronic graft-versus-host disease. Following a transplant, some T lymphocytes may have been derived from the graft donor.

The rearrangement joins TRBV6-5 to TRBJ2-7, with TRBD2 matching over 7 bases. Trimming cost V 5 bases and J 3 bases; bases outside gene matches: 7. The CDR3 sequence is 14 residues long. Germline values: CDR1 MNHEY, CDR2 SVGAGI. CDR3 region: CASSKRGESYEQYF. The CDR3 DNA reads TGTGCCAGCAGTAAACGGGGGGAGAGCTACGAGCAGTACTTC.

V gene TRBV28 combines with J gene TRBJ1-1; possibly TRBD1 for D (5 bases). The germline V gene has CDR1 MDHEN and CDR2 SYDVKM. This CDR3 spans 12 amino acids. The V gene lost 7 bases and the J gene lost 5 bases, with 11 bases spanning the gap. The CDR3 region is CASTGILTEAFF. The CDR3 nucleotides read TGTGCCAGCACAGGGATCTTGACTGAAGCTTTCTTT.

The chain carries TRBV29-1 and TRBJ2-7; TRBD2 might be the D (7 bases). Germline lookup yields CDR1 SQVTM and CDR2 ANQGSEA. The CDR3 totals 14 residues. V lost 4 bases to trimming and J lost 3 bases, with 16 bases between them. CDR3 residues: CSVGSRGGDYEQYF. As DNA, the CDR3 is TGCAGCGTTGGGTCCAGGGGAGGGGACTACGAGCAGTACTTC.

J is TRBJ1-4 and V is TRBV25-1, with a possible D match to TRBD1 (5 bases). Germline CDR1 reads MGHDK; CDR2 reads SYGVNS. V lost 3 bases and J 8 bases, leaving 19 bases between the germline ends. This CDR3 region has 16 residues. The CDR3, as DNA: TGTGCCAGCAGTGATCACACCCCAGGGATCCTCGAAAAACTGTTTTTT. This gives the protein CASSDHTPGILEKLFF. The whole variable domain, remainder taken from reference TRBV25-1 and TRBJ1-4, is EADIYQTPRYLVIGTGKKITLECSQTMGHDKMYWYQQDPGMELHLIHYSYGVNSTEKGDLSSESTVSRIRTEHFPLTLESARPSHTSQYLCASSDHTPGILEKLFFGSGTQLSVL.

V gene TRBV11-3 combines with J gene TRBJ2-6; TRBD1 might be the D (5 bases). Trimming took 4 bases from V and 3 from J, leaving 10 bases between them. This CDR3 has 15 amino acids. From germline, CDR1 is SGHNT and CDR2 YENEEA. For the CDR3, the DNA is TGTGCCAGCAGCTCCGACAGTGGTGGGGCCAACGTCCTGACTTTC. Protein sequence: CASSSDSGGANVLTF.

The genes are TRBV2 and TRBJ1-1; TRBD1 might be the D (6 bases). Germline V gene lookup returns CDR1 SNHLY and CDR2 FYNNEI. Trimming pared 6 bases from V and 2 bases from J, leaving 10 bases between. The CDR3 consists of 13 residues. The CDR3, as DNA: TGTGCCAGCAGGCAGGGGCGAAACACTGAAGCTTTCTTT. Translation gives CASRQGRNTEAFF.

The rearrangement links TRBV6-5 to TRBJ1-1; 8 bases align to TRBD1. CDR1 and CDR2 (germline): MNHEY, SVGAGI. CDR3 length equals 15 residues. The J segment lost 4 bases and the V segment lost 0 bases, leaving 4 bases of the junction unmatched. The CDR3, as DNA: TGTGCCAGCAGTTACTCAGGGACAGGTACCACTGAAGCTTTCTTT. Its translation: CASSYSGTGTTEAFF.

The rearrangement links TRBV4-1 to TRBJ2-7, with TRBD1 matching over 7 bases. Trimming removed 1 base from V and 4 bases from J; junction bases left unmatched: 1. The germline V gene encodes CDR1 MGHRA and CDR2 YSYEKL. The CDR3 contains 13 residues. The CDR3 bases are TGCGCCAGCAGCCAAGCACAGGGGTACGAGCAGTACTTC. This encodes CASSQAQGYEQYF.

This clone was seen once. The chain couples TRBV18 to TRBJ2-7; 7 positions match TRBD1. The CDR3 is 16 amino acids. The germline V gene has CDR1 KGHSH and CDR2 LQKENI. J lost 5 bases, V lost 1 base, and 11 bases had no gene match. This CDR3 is CASSPRGQGVGNEQYF. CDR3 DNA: TGTGCCAGCTCACCACGGGGTCAGGGGGTAGGAAACGAGCAGTACTTC.

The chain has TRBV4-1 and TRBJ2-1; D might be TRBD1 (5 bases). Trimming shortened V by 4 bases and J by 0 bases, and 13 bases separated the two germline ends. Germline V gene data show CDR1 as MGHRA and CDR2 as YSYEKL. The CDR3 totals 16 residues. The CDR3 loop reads CASSPLDILSYNEQFF. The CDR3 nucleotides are TGCGCCAGCAGCCCATTGGACATACTCTCCTACAATGAGCAGTTCTTC.

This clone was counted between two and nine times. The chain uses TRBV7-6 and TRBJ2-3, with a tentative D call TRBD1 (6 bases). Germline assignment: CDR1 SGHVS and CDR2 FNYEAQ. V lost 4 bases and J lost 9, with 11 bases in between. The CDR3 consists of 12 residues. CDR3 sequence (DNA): TGTGCCAGCAGCTCAACTACAGGGACGCAGTATTTT. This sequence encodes CASSSTTGTQYF.

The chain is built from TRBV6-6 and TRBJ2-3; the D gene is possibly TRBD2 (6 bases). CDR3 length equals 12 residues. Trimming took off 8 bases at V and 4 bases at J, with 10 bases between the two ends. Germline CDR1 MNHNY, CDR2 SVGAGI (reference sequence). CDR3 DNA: TGTGCCAGCGTCGGGGACTCAGATACGCAGTATTTT. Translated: CASVGDSDTQYF.

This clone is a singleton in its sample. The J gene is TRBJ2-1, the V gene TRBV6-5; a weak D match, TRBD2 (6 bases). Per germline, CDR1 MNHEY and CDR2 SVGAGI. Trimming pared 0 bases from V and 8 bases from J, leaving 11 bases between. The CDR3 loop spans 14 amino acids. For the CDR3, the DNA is TGTGCCAGCAGTTACTCGACTAGTACGGATGAGCAGTTCTTC. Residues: CASSYSTSTDEQFF.

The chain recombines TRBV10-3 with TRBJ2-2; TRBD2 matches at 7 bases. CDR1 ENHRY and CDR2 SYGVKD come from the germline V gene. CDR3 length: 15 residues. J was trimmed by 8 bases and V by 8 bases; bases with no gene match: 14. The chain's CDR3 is CAISGGSLGRGELFF. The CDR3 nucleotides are TGTGCCATCTCGGGCGGGAGTCTAGGCCGGGGGGAGCTGTTTTTT.

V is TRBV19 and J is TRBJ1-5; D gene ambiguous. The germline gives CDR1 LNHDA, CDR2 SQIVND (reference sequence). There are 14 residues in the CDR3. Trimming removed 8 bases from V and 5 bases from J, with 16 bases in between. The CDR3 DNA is TGTGCCAGTTTCGGAGGGCAGGATCATCAGCCCCAGCATTTT. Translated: CASFGGQDHQPQHF.

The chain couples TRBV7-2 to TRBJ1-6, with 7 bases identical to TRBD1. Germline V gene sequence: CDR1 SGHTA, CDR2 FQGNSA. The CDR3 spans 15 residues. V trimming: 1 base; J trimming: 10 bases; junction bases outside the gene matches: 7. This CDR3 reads CASSLGEGARSPLHF. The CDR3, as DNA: TGTGCCAGCAGCTTAGGTGAGGGGGCAAGGTCACCCCTCCACTTT.

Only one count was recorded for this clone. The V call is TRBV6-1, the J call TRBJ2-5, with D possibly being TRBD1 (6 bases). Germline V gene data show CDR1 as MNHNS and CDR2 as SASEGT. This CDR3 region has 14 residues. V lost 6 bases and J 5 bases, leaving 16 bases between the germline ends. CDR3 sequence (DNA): TGTGCCAGCAGCAAGGGGGTAGGCGGGGAGACCCAGTACTTC. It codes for CASSKGVGGETQYF.

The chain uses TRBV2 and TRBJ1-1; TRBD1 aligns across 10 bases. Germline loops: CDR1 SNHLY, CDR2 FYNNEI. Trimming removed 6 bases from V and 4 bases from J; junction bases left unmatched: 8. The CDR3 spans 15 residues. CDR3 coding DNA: TGTGCCAGCAGCCCAGACAGGGGGCAAGGCACTGAAGCTTTCTTT. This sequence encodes CASSPDRGQGTEAFF.

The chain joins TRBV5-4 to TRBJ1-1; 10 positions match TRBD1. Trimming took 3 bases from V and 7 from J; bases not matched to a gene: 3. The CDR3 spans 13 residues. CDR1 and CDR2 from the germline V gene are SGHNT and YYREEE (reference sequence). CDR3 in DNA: TGTGCCAGCAGCTACGGGACAGGGGTTGAAGCTTTCTTT. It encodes CASSYGTGVEAFF.

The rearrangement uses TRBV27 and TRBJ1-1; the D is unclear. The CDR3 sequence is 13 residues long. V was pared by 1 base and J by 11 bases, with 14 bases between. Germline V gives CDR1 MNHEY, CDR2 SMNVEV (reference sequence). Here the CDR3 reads CASSLLPSKEAFF. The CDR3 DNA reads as TGTGCCAGCAGTTTATTGCCCTCCAAGGAGGCTTTCTTT.

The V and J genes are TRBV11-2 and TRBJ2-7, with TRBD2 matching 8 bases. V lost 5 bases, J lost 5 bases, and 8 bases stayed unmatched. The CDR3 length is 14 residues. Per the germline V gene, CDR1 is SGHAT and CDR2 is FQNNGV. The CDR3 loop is CASSGPGLGDEQYF. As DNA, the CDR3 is TGTGCCAGCAGCGGCCCGGGACTAGGTGACGAGCAGTACTTC. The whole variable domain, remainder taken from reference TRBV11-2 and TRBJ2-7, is EAGVAQSPRYKIIEKRQSVAFWCNPISGHATLYWYQQILGQGPKLLIQFQNNGVVDDSQLPKDRFSAERLKGVDSTLKIQPAKLEDSAVYLCASSGPGLGDEQYFGPGTRLTVT.

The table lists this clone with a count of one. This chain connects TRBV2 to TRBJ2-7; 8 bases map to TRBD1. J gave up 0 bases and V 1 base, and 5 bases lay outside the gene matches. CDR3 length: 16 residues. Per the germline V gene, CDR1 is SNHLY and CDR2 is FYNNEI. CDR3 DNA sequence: TGTGCCAGCAGTGAAGTGGGAGGACAGGGCTCCTACGAGCAGTACTTC. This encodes CASSEVGGQGSYEQYF.

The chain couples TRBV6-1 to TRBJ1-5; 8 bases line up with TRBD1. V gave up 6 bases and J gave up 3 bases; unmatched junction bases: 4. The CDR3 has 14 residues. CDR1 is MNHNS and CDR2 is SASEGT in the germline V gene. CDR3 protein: CASRQTGDNQPQHF. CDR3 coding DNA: TGTGCCAGCAGGCAGACAGGGGACAATCAGCCCCAGCATTTT.

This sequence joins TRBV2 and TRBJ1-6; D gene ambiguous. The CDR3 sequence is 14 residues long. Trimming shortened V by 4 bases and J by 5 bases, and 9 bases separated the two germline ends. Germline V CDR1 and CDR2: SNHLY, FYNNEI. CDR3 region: CASSVSTNNSPLHF. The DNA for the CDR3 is TGTGCCAGCAGTGTAAGCACGAATAATTCACCCCTCCACTTT.

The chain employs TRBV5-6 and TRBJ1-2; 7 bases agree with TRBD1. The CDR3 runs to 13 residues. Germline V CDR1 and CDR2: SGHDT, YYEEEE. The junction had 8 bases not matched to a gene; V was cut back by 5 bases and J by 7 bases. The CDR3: CASRATGRGGYTF. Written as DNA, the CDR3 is TGTGCCAGCAGAGCGACAGGGCGGGGTGGCTACACCTTC.